This TCR beta chain was identified in a study of spatial heterogeneity in lung cancer. Study at large: For tumor regions, TCR transcript counts showed a strong correlation with a T cell module score derived from matched bulk RNA-seq. In the raw reads, each unique TCR and UMI combination was present more than ten times on average.

From germline, CDR1 is DFQATT and CDR2 SNEGSKA (reference sequence). Trimming removed 3 bases from V and 5 bases from J, with 7 bases in between. The CDR3 is 11 amino acids. Notes on the study in general: One measure, the expanded intratumoral alpha and beta TCR count, tracked tumor mutation counts.

A unique molecular identifier was attached to every TCR cDNA molecule. TCRdb recomputed calls from the 5' RACE reads with MiXCR, one row per CDR3 protein. Of about 100,000 distinct CDR3 sequences in the sample, approximately 4.4% were seen once. The time point was: sample taken at primary tumor resection. Samples came from approximately 65 TRACERx patients with untreated early-stage lung cancer. This clonotype was detected many times. The antigen is undetermined. This clonotype was sampled from a male donor with early-stage non-small cell lung cancer. V and J are TRBV20-1 and TRBJ2-5, with D perhaps TRBD2 (5 bases). Sequenced here: lung tumor tissue, sampled at surgery. CDR3 sequence: CSASGEETQYF. The CDR3 DNA sequence: TGCAGTGCTAGCGGGGAGGAGACCCAGTACTTC.